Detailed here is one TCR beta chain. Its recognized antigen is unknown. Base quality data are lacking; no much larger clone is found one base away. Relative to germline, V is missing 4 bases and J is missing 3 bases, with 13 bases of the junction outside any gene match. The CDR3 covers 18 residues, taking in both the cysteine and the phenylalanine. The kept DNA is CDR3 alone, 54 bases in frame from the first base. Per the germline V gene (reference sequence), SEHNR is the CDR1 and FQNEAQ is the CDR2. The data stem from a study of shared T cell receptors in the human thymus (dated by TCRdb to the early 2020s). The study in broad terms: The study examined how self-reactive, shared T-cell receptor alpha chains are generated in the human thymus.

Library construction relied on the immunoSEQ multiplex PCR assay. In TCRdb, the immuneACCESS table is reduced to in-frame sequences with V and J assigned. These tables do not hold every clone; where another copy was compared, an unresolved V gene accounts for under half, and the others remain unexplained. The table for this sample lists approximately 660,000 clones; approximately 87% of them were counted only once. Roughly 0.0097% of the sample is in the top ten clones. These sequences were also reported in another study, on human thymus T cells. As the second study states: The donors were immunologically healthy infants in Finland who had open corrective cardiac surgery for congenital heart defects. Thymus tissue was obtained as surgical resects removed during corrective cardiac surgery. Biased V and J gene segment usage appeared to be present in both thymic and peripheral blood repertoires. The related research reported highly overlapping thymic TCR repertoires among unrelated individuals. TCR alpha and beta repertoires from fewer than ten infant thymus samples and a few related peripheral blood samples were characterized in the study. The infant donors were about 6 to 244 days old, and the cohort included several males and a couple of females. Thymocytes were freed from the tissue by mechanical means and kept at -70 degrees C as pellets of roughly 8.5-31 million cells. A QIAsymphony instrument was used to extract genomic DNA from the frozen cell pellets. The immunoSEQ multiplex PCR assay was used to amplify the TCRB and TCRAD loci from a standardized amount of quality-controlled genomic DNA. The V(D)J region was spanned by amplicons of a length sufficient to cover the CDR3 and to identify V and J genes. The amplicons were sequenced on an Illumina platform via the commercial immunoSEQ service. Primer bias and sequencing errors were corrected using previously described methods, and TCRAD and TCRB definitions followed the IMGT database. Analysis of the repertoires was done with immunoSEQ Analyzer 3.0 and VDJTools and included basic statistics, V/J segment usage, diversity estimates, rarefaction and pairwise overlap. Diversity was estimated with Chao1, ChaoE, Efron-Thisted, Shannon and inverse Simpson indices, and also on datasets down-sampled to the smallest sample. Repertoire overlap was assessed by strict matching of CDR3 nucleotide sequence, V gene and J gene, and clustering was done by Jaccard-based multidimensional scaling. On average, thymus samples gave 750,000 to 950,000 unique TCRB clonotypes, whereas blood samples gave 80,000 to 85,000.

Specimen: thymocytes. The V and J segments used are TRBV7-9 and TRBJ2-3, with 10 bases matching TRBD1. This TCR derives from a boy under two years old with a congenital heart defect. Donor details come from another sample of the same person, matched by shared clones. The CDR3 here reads CASSSPSSGTGVTDTQYF. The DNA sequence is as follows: TGTGCCAGCAGCTCCCCCTCCTCCGGGACAGGGGTAACAGATACGCAGTATTTT.